The 29 T cell receptor beta chains below all came from one sample that was sequenced in a study of shared clonotypes between healthy human individuals. Clones were read by immunoSEQ multiplex PCR, and TCRdb kept only the in-frame ones, dropping some. The sample contains some 2,100,000 clones, nearly 97% of which appear only once. The sequenced sample consisted of naive CD4+ T cells sorted from blood. Subset given: CD45RA+ positively selected. The receptor set was obtained from a man aged 18 to 35 in good health.

This chain connects TRBV30 to TRBJ1-1; tentative D call: TRBD1 (5 bases). The V and J ends lost 8 bases and 1 base respectively, with 8 bases between them. This CDR3 is built from 11 residues. Germline V gene lookup returns CDR1 GTSNPN and CDR2 SVGIG (reference sequence). The CDR3 region is CAGAENTEAFF. In DNA, the CDR3 is TGTGCCGGGGCTGAGAACACTGAAGCTTTCTTT.

In regard to this clone: Other DNA sequences in this specimen translate into the identical CDR3. The rearrangement uses TRBV9 and TRBJ2-1, with 8 bases that match TRBD1. V shed 2 bases and J 0 bases; nucleotides not matched to a gene: 1. Germline V gives CDR1 SGDLS, CDR2 YYNGEE. CDR3 size: 15 residues. This CDR3 is CASSVGTGSYNEQFF. Here the CDR3 DNA reads TGTGCCAGCAGCGTCGGGACAGGCTCCTACAATGAGCAGTTCTTC.

The chain has TRBV29-1 and TRBJ1-2; TRBD1 is a possible D gene (6 bases). Looked up from germline, CDR1 is SQVTM and CDR2 is ANQGSEA. The CDR3 contains 13 residues. V lost 4 bases and J 7 bases, leaving 16 bases between the germline ends. CDR3 sequence reads: CSVGGLQGSGYTF. The CDR3 DNA sequence: TGCAGCGTTGGGGGGCTTCAGGGATCTGGCTACACCTTC.

This rearrangement joins TRBV27 to TRBJ2-7, with 8 bases fitting TRBD1. This CDR3 is built from 13 residues. J gave up 7 bases and V 4 bases, and 6 bases lay outside the gene matches. CDR1 is MNHEY and CDR2 is SMNVEV in the germline V gene (reference sequence). CDR3 bases: TGTGCCAGCAGTTCGATACAGGGGGATGAGCAGTACTTC. This encodes CASSSIQGDEQYF.

The chain employs TRBV19 and TRBJ1-1; no definite D call. V was pared by 5 bases and J by 3 bases, with 10 bases between. Germline V gives CDR1 LNHDA, CDR2 SQIVND (reference sequence). The CDR3 totals 13 residues. The CDR3, as DNA: TGTGCCAGTAGTTCAGGTAGGCACACTGAAGCTTTCTTT. It encodes CASSSGRHTEAFF.

V and J are TRBV5-6 and TRBJ1-2; D not certain. The CDR3 consists of 14 residues. The germline V gene has CDR1 SGHDT and CDR2 YYEEEE. Trimming took off 0 bases at V and 4 bases at J, with 10 bases between the two ends. Here the CDR3 DNA reads TGTGCCAGCAGCTTGGAGGCAGGACCCTATGGCTACACCTTC. Encoded protein: CASSLEAGPYGYTF.

Note on this clone: This sample includes further DNA sequences coding for the same CDR3. V usage is TRBV6-5 and J usage is TRBJ1-5; 8 positions agree with TRBD1. CDR1 and CDR2 (germline): MNHEY, SVGAGI. V trimming: 6 bases; J trimming: 2 bases; junction bases outside the gene matches: 3. The CDR3 is made up of 14 amino acids. Written as DNA, the CDR3 is TGTGCCAGCAGCGTGGACAGGGGCAATCAGCCCCAGCATTTT. Its protein is CASSVDRGNQPQHF.

The rearrangement links TRBV11-3 to TRBJ2-2; a weak D match, TRBD2 (5 bases). The CDR3 covers 14 residues. Germline-derived CDR1 and CDR2 are SGHNT and YENEEA. V was clipped by 5 bases and J by 3 bases, with 10 bases between them. For the CDR3, the DNA is TGTGCCAGCAGCCTTTGGGGAGACACCGGGGAGCTGTTTTTT. Translated, it gives CASSLWGDTGELFF.

The V and J genes are TRBV6-4 and TRBJ2-6; no definite D call. The CDR3 runs to 13 residues. V was shortened by 7 bases and J by 15 bases, with 19 bases between the two germline ends. CDR1 MRHNA and CDR2 SNTAGT come from the germline V gene. This chain's CDR3 is CASTSGPGPGLTF. The CDR3 region has the DNA TGTGCCAGCACTTCGGGTCCCGGACCAGGCCTGACTTTC.

The CDR3 region has the DNA TGTGCCAGCAGTCGGAAAACTAGCGGAGTTTACGAGCAGTACTTC. Translated: CASSRKTSGVYEQYF. The chain uses TRBV27 and TRBJ2-7; 8 nucleotides match TRBD2. In germline, CDR1 is MNHEY, CDR2 SMNVEV (reference sequence). J gave up 4 bases and V 5 bases, and 10 bases lay outside the gene matches. The CDR3 is 15 amino acids.

The J gene is TRBJ2-2, the V gene TRBV2, with D perhaps TRBD2 (5 bases). CDR1 is SNHLY and CDR2 is FYNNEI in the germline V gene. The CDR3 sequence is 16 residues long. V was clipped by 3 bases and J by 4 bases, with 15 bases between them. DNA for the CDR3: TGTGCCAGCAGTGATGGGAGCTGGTATAGCACCGGGGAGCTGTTTTTT. Amino acids: CASSDGSWYSTGELFF.

The chain employs TRBV27 and TRBJ1-1; 9 nucleotides agree with TRBD1. J lost 4 bases, V lost 6 bases, and 9 bases had no gene match. Germline V gene lookup returns CDR1 MNHEY and CDR2 SMNVEV (reference sequence). This CDR3 comprises 15 residues. The CDR3 region is CASSLGTGMGTEAFF. The DNA of the CDR3 is TGTGCCAGCAGCCTCGGGACAGGGATGGGCACTGAAGCTTTCTTT.

This clone was seen only once. The V gene is TRBV7-9, the J gene TRBJ2-5; D tentatively reads TRBD1 or TRBD2 (7 bases each). Germline V lookup: CDR1 SEHNR, CDR2 FQNEAQ (reference sequence). V was trimmed by 7 bases and J by 5 bases, leaving 14 bases between them. CDR3 length: 13 amino acids. Written as DNA, the CDR3 is TGTGCCAGCACAGGGGAGGGGGCTGAGACCCAGTACTTC. Protein sequence: CASTGEGAETQYF.

The chain couples TRBV6-1 to TRBJ2-3; D uncertain. The length of the CDR3 is 8 residues. In germline, CDR1 is MNHNS, CDR2 SASEGT. The CDR3, as DNA: TGTCGCACAGATACGCAGTATTTT. This gives the protein CRTDTQYF.

The chain carries TRBV4-1 and TRBJ2-7, with 9 bases that match TRBD2. The V gene end was trimmed by 0 bases and the J gene end by 3 bases; junction bases not matched to a gene: 6. Germline loops: CDR1 MGHRA, CDR2 YSYEKL. The CDR3 sequence is 16 residues long. The CDR3 protein is CASSQDLASGDYEQYF. The CDR3 region has the DNA TGCGCCAGCAGCCAAGATCTGGCTAGCGGGGACTACGAGCAGTACTTC.

The chain has TRBV29-1 and TRBJ2-5; 8 bases match TRBD1. CDR1 and CDR2 from the germline V gene are SQVTM and ANQGSEA. Trimming at V came to 4 bases and at J to 4 bases, leaving 5 bases not matched to a gene. The CDR3 is 13 amino acids. CDR3 in DNA: TGCAGCGTTGTGGGCAGGGGGCCAGAGACCCAGTACTTC. It translates to CSVVGRGPETQYF. Based on the CDR3 plus reference TRBV29-1 and TRBJ2-5, the full variable domain is SAVISQKPSRDICQRGTSLTIQCQVDSQVTMMFWYRQQPGQSLTLIATANQGSEATYESGFVIDKFPISRPNLTFSTLTVSNMSPEDSSIYLCSVVGRGPETQYFGPGTRLLVL.

The V call is TRBV5-4, the J call TRBJ1-4; D gene unclear. V was shortened by 3 bases and J by 4 bases, with 7 bases between the two germline ends. In germline, CDR1 is SGHNT, CDR2 YYREEE (reference sequence). This CDR3 region has 13 residues. CDR3 amino acids: CASSSMFNEKLFF. The CDR3 nucleotides are TGTGCCAGCAGCTCGATGTTTAATGAAAAACTGTTTTTT.

The chain recombines TRBV11-2 with TRBJ2-7; D gene uncertain. Germline lookup yields CDR1 SGHAT and CDR2 FQNNGV. V was cut by 5 bases and J by 4 bases, with 12 bases left in between. The length of the CDR3 is 13 residues. The CDR3: CASSLERLYEQYF. Here the CDR3 DNA reads TGTGCCAGCAGCCTCGAGAGGCTATACGAGCAGTACTTC.

The chain combines TRBV11-3 with TRBJ2-1, with a possible D match to TRBD2 (6 bases). The CDR3 totals 15 residues. The V and J ends lost 4 bases and 0 bases respectively, with 10 bases between them. The germline CDR1 and CDR2 sequences are SGHNT and YENEEA. The CDR3: CASSSGVSSYNEQFF. DNA of the CDR3: TGTGCCAGCAGCTCGGGGGTGAGCTCCTACAATGAGCAGTTCTTC. Combining the CDR3 with reference TRBV11-3 and TRBJ2-1 gives the whole variable domain EAGVVQSPRYKIIEKKQPVAFWCNPISGHNTLYWYLQNLGQGPELLIRYENEEAVDDSQLPKDRFSAERLKGVDSTLKIQPAELGDSAVYLCASSSGVSSYNEQFFGPGTRLTVL.

In its sample, this clone was seen once. The sample holds other DNA sequences that translate to the same CDR3. The rearrangement links TRBV7-2 to TRBJ2-7; D may be TRBD1 or TRBD2 (5 bases each). V shed 1 base and J shed 5 bases, with 9 bases lying between them. In germline, CDR1 is SGHTA, CDR2 FQGNSA. CDR3 length: 13 residues. The CDR3 reads CASSLVRGDEQYF. In DNA form, the CDR3 reads TGTGCCAGCAGCTTAGTGAGGGGAGACGAGCAGTACTTC.

CDR3 region: CASSPRTPSETQYF. DNA for the CDR3: TGTGCCAGCAGTCCACGGACTCCGTCAGAGACCCAGTACTTC. V gene TRBV6-1 combines with J gene TRBJ2-5; tentatively, D is TRBD2 (5 bases). The CDR3 loop spans 14 amino acids. Germline V lookup: CDR1 MNHNS, CDR2 SASEGT. V was clipped by 5 bases and J by 4 bases, with 14 bases between them.

This clone was counted once. The chain recombines TRBV5-4 with TRBJ1-1, with 7 bases lining up with TRBD1. V gave up 2 bases and J gave up 7 bases; unmatched junction bases: 5. The germline V gene has CDR1 SGHNT and CDR2 YYREEE (reference sequence). This CDR3 region has 13 residues. In nucleotides, the CDR3 is TGTGCCAGCAGCTTAAACAGGGGCGGTGAAGCTTTCTTT. This encodes CASSLNRGGEAFF.

The V and J genes are TRBV19 and TRBJ1-6, with 8 bases that match TRBD1. Unmatched junction bases numbered 4, after V lost 8 bases and J lost 4 bases. This CDR3 has 14 amino acids. Germline CDR1 LNHDA, CDR2 SQIVND (reference sequence). CDR3 nucleotide sequence: TGTGCCAGTTCTGACAGGGGATATAATTCACCCCTCCACTTT. As protein: CASSDRGYNSPLHF.

This clone was found a few times. This chain connects TRBV6-1 to TRBJ1-3; D call uncertain. The V end lost 0 bases, the J end lost 8 bases, and 5 bases lay between the germline ends. CDR3 length equals 12 residues. Germline V gene lookup returns CDR1 MNHNS and CDR2 SASEGT. The CDR3 is CASSEALHTIYF. CDR3 bases: TGTGCCAGCAGTGAAGCGCTTCACACCATATATTTT.

The rearrangement joins TRBV10-1 to TRBJ2-2; TRBD2 might be the D (6 bases). Per germline, CDR1 WNHNN and CDR2 SYGVQD (reference sequence). The CDR3 is 16 residues long. The V end lost 8 bases, the J end lost 4 bases, and 20 bases lay between the germline ends. The CDR3 DNA reads TGCGCCAGCGGTCCGGGAGAGGCCCCGAGCACCGGGGAGCTGTTTTTT. Its protein product is CASGPGEAPSTGELFF.

The chain joins TRBV2 to TRBJ2-7; the match to TRBD2 covers 9 bases. With 8 bases clipped from V and 5 bases from J, the junction kept 16 bases outside the gene matches. The CDR3 runs to 16 residues. CDR1 and CDR2 (germline): SNHLY, FYNNEI. The DNA for the CDR3 is TGTGCCAGCGTTTTACTCGGTAGCGGGAGCGACGACGAGCAGTACTTC. Its translation: CASVLLGSGSDDEQYF.

The V call is TRBV6-1, the J call TRBJ1-2; 9 bases fit TRBD1. The V gene's germline CDR1 is MNHNS and CDR2 SASEGT. Trimming removed 2 bases from V and 5 bases from J; junction bases left unmatched: 24. The CDR3 covers 21 residues. The CDR3 DNA reads TGTGCCAGCAGTGAACTCTTACAGGACAGGGGACGTAGAGGTTGGTCGTATGGCTACACCTTC. This translates into CASSELLQDRGRRGWSYGYTF.

This clone was seen once. The chain employs TRBV19 and TRBJ2-1; TRBD2 matches 10 bases. The trim removed 7 bases at V and 9 bases at J, leaving 15 bases unmatched. This CDR3 is built from 16 residues. CDR1 and CDR2 (germline): LNHDA, SQIVND (reference sequence). The CDR3 bases are TGTGCCAGTACCCGCACTCGGCTAGCGGGGGAAGCTGAGCAGTTCTTC. Translating gives CASTRTRLAGEAEQFF.

This chain links TRBV2 with TRBJ1-5; D might be TRBD1 (6 bases). With 2 bases removed from V and 2 bases from J, the gap between germline ends came to 10 bases. Germline V CDR1 and CDR2: SNHLY, FYNNEI. The CDR3 sequence is 15 residues long. The CDR3 here is CASSEQGFGNQPQHF. The CDR3 nucleotides read TGTGCCAGCAGTGAACAGGGGTTTGGCAATCAGCCCCAGCATTTT. The whole variable domain, remainder taken from reference TRBV2 and TRBJ1-5, is EPEVTQTPSHQVTQMGQEVILRCVPISNHLYFYWYRQILGQKVEFLVSFYNNEISEKSEIFDDQFSVERPDGSNFTLKIRSTKLEDSAMYFCASSEQGFGNQPQHFGDGTRLSIL.